One T cell receptor beta chain is described in this entry. Its antigen is undetermined. V trimming: 4 bases; J trimming: 5 bases; junction bases outside the gene matches: 13. The CDR3 has 17 residues. The germline CDR1 and CDR2 sequences are LGHNA and YNFKEQ. This entry comes from a study of T cell repertoires and HLA-DP antigens. Study-level information: Transduced HeLa cells presented HLA-DP to CD4+ T cells. Study-level points and caveats: No separate analysis of naive versus memory CD4+ cells was done.

Deep-resolution sequencing targeted around 190,000 T cell genomes in pre-culture CD4+ samples. The method was immunoSEQ multiplex PCR; TCRdb's version includes in-frame clones alone and lacks a portion of them. The data show about 89,000 clones, around 86% seen once. The chain links TRBV4-2 to TRBJ1-2; TRBD1 matches 10 bases. Sequencing input: CD4+ T cells from PBMCs. The TCR sequence derives from a man aged 50 to 60 in good health and CMV-seronegative. The CDR3 sequence is CASSPTSGQGDRYGYTF. As DNA, the CDR3 is TGTGCCAGCAGCCCAACATCCGGACAGGGGGATAGGTATGGCTACACCTTC.